These 15 T cell receptor beta chains originate from one sample sequenced in a study of cytomegalovirus exposure and HLA in healthy donors. 13 Jbeta primers and 60 Vbeta primers were used for the PCR. Profiling relied on immunoSEQ multiplex PCR, and the TCRdb table lists in-frame clones only, not all of them. The table lists approximately 170,000 clones, around 78% of them singletons. Sequenced material: PBMCs. These receptor sequences come from a woman aged 40 to 49 in good health and CMV-seropositive.

This chain joins TRBV6-5 and TRBJ2-5; D is possibly TRBD2 (5 bases). Germline CDR1 and CDR2: MNHEY and SVGAGI. V was shortened by 6 bases and J by 7 bases, with 15 bases between the two germline ends. CDR3 length equals 13 residues. CDR3 DNA: TGTGCCAGCAGCGAAAGCGGTTTCGGGACCCAGTACTTC. It specifies CASSESGFGTQYF.

The chain links TRBV7-9 to TRBJ2-1; D is undetermined. V was clipped by 5 bases and J by 1 base, with 12 bases between them. CDR3 length: 15 residues. Germline CDR1 is SEHNR and CDR2 is FQNEAQ (reference sequence). The CDR3 reads CASSLLAKSYNEQFF. CDR3 in DNA: TGTGCCAGCAGCCTCCTCGCGAAATCCTACAATGAGCAGTTCTTC.

The rearrangement links TRBV19 to TRBJ1-5, with TRBD1 identical over 7 bases. V was pared by 4 bases and J by 2 bases, with 8 bases of the junction left unmatched. The CDR3 has 16 amino acids. Per germline, CDR1 LNHDA and CDR2 SQIVND (reference sequence). The CDR3 nucleotides read TGTGCCAGTAGTACCGGACAGGATAGGGGCAATCAGCCCCAGCATTTT. Its translation is CASSTGQDRGNQPQHF.

The rearrangement links TRBV29-1 to TRBJ1-4; no definite D call. CDR1 and CDR2 (germline): SQVTM, ANQGSEA. This CDR3 has 12 residues. V lost 4 bases and J lost 7, with 10 bases in between. The CDR3 sequence: CSVGQEVEKLFF. CDR3 nucleotide sequence: TGCAGCGTTGGCCAGGAGGTTGAAAAACTGTTTTTT.

The chain carries TRBV28 and TRBJ1-1; a weak D match, TRBD1 (6 bases). CDR3 length equals 16 residues. Trimming cost V 2 bases and J 1 base, with 14 bases left between them. Germline-derived CDR1 and CDR2 are MDHEN and SYDVKM. The CDR3 region is CASSLRRQGWNTEAFF. The CDR3 bases are TGTGCCAGCAGTTTACGGCGCCAGGGGTGGAACACTGAAGCTTTCTTT.

This clone was seen a handful of times. The chain uses TRBV7-2 and TRBJ1-3, with D tentatively TRBD1 (5 bases). Germline CDR1 reads SGHTA; CDR2 reads FQGNSA. Trimming stripped 3 bases from V and 9 bases from J, with 12 bases between. The CDR3 loop spans 13 amino acids. CDR3 region: CASSFDSTSTIYF. The CDR3 DNA is TGTGCCAGCAGCTTCGACAGCACCTCCACCATATATTTT.

This chain connects TRBV11-2 to TRBJ2-2; 7 bases are shared with TRBD2. The germline V gene has CDR1 SGHAT and CDR2 FQNNGV. V dropped 1 base and J dropped 3; count of bases not matched to a gene: 5. The CDR3 consists of 16 residues. The chain's CDR3 is CASSLVAGEDTGELFF. The CDR3 coding sequence is TGTGCCAGCAGCTTAGTTGCGGGGGAGGACACCGGGGAGCTGTTTTTT.

The rearrangement uses TRBV5-1 and TRBJ2-7; TRBD2 agrees at 9 bases. The CDR3 has 14 amino acids. After removal of 6 bases from V and 4 bases from J, the junction contained 8 bases not matched to a gene. Germline loops: CDR1 SGHRS, CDR2 YFSETQ. In DNA form, the CDR3 reads TGCGCCAGCACTTCGAGCGGGGGGAGTTACGAGCAGTACTTC. It yields the protein CASTSSGGSYEQYF.

This chain connects TRBV15 to TRBJ2-3; a possible D gene is TRBD2 (6 bases). This CDR3 comprises 15 residues. V was pared by 3 bases and J by 6 bases, with 16 bases between. Germline CDR1 is LNHNV and CDR2 is YYDKDF (reference sequence). The CDR3 region is CATSSPEAGGDTQYF. The CDR3 DNA sequence: TGTGCCACCAGCAGCCCAGAAGCGGGCGGGGATACGCAGTATTTT.

V usage is TRBV7-8 and J usage is TRBJ2-7; possible D gene TRBD1, 6 bases. Germline V lookup: CDR1 SGHVS, CDR2 FQNEAQ. V was pared by 5 bases and J by 3 bases, with 14 bases between. This CDR3 is 14 amino acids long. The CDR3 DNA follows: TGTGCCAGCAGCCAGACAGGAGACTTCTACGAGCAGTACTTC. Its translation: CASSQTGDFYEQYF.

The rearrangement links TRBV9 to TRBJ1-3; 9 nucleotides align to TRBD1. Germline CDR1 reads SGDLS; CDR2 reads YYNGEE. V lost 3 bases and J lost 1; bases outside the gene matches: 2. The CDR3 is 15 residues long. CDR3 amino acids: CASSADRGSGNTIYF. The CDR3 coding sequence is TGTGCCAGCAGCGCTGACAGGGGGTCTGGAAACACCATATATTTT.

The rearrangement links TRBV27 to TRBJ2-7; 9 positions agree with TRBD2. The CDR3 length is 15 residues. J lost 3 bases, V lost 0 bases, and 3 bases had no gene match. Germline-derived CDR1 and CDR2 are MNHEY and SMNVEV (reference sequence). CDR3 nucleotide sequence: TGTGCCAGCAGTTTATCACTAGCGGGCGACTACGAGCAGTACTTC. Protein: CASSLSLAGDYEQYF.

This clone was counted once. The gene calls are TRBV7-2 and TRBJ2-1; 8 bases map to TRBD1. Germline V gene data show CDR1 as SGHTA and CDR2 as FQGNSA. The J segment lost 0 bases and the V segment lost 6 bases, leaving 10 bases of the junction unmatched. CDR3 size: 17 residues. DNA of the CDR3: TGTGCCAGCAGAACCGGACAGGGATTAGGCTCCTACAATGAGCAGTTCTTC. The encoded protein is CASRTGQGLGSYNEQFF.

J is TRBJ1-1 and V is TRBV28, with D hard to call. The V end was cut by 6 bases, the J end by 1 base, with 9 bases between. The germline V gene has CDR1 MDHEN and CDR2 SYDVKM. This CDR3 comprises 13 residues. CDR3 coding DNA: TGTGCCAGCAGCCAGGCTCCGAACACTGAAGCTTTCTTT. Translated: CASSQAPNTEAFF.

V gene TRBV6-1 combines with J gene TRBJ1-5; TRBD1 matches 7 bases. J gave up 6 bases and V 1 base, and 9 bases lay outside the gene matches. The CDR3 is 16 residues long. Germline V gene sequence: CDR1 MNHNS, CDR2 SASEGT. The DNA of the CDR3 is TGTGCCAGCAGTGAAGGGGCAGGGGGATGGAGTCAGCCCCAGCATTTT. Amino acid sequence: CASSEGAGGWSQPQHF.